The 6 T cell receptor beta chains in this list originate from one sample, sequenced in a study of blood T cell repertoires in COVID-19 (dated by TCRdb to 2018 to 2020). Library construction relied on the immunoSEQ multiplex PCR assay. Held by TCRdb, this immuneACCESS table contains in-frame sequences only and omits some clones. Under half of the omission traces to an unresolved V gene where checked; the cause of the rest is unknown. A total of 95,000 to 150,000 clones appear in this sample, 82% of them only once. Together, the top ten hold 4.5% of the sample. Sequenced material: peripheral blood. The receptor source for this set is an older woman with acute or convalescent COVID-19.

CDR3 in amino acids: CASSLAGGRNNEQFF. The CDR3 bases are TGTGCCAGCAGTCTAGCGGGGGGGCGTAACAATGAGCAGTTCTTC. The V gene is TRBV2, the J gene TRBJ2-1; 12 bases match TRBD2. This CDR3 spans 15 amino acids. V shed 5 bases and J 5 bases; nucleotides not matched to a gene: 4. Germline CDR1 SNHLY, CDR2 FYNNEI.

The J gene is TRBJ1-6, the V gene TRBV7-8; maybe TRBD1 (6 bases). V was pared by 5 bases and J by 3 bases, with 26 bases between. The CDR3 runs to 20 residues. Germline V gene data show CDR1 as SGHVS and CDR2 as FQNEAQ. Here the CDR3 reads CASSLYRRGGHLYYNSPLHF. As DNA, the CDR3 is TGTGCCAGCAGCCTATATCGAAGGGGGGGGCACCTTTACTATAATTCACCCCTCCACTTT.

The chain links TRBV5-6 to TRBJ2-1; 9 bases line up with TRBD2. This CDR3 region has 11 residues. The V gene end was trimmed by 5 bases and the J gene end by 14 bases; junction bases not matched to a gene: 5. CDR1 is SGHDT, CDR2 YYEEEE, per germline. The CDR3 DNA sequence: TGTGCCAGCAGAGGCGGGGGGGTGGAGTTCTTC. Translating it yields CASRGGGVEFF.

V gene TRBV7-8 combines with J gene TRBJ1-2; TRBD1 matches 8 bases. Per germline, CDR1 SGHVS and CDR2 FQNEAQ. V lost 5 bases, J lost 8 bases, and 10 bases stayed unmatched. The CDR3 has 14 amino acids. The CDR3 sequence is CASSHTGGRGGYTF. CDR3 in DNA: TGTGCCAGCAGCCATACAGGGGGTAGGGGCGGCTACACCTTC.

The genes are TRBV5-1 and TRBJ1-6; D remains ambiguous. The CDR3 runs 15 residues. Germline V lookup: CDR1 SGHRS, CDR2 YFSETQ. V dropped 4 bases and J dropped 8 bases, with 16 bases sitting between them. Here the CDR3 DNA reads TGCGCCAGCAGCCAGGACGTGACTAGGGATTCACCCCTCCACTTT. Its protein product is CASSQDVTRDSPLHF.

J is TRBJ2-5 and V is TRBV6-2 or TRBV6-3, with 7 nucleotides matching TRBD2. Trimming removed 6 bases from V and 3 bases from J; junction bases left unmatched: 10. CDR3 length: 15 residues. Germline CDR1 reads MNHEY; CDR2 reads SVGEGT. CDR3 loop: CASSHGGYTEETQYF. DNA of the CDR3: TGTGCCAGCAGCCACGGGGGGTACACAGAAGAGACCCAGTACTTC.